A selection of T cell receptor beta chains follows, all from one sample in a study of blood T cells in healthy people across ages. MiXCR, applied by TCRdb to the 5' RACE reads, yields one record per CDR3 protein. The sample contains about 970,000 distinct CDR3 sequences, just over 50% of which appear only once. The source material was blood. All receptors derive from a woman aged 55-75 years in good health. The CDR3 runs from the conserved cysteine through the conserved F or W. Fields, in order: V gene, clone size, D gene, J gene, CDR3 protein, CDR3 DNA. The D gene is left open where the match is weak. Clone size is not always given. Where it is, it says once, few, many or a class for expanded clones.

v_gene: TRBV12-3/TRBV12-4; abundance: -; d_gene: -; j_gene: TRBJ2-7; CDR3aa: CASSGSPGSEQYF; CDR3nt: TGTGCCAGCAGCGGAAGCCCGGGTTCCGAGCAGTACTTC
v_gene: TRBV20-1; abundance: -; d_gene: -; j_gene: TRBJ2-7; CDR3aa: CSARETARGEQYF; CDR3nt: TGCAGTGCTAGAGAGACGGCTAGAGGCGAGCAGTACTTC
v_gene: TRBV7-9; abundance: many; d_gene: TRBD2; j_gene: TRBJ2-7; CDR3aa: CASSLAGVTYEQYF; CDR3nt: TGTGCCAGCAGCCTGGCGGGAGTAACCTACGAGCAGTACTTC
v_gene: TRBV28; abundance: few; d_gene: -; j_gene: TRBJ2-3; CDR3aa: CASSIPVIQTSTDTQYF; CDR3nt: TGTGCCAGCTCGATACCCGTCATACAGACTAGCACAGATACGCAGTATTTT
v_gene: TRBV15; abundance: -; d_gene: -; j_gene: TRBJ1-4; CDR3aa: CATSRKLTGNEKLFF; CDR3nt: TGTGCCACCAGCAGGAAACTAACAGGGAATGAAAAACTGTTTTTT
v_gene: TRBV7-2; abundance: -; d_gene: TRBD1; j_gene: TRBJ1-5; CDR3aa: CASSLDRGTNQPQHF; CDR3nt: TGTGCCAGCAGCTTGGACAGGGGTACAAATCAGCCCCAGCATTTT
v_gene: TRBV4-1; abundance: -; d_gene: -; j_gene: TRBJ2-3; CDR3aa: CASSQFGVLDTQYF; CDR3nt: TGCGCCAGCAGCCAATTTGGGGTGCTGGATACGCAGTATTTT
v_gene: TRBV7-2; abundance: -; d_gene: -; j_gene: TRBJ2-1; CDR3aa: CASSLNLASFGNEQFF; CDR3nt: TGTGCCAGCAGCTTAAATTTGGCTAGTTTCGGCAATGAGCAGTTCTTC
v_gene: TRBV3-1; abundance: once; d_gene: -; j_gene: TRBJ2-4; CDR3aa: CASSPAETLYF; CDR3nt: TGTGCCAGCAGCCCTGCTGAGACCCTGTACTTC
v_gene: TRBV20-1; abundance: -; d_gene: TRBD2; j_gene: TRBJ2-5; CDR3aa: CSVIPGLGEGLTQYF; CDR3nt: TGCAGTGTTATACCGGGACTAGGGGAAGGGTTGACCCAGTACTTC
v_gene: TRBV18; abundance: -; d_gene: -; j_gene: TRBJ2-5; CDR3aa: CASSPQPITGTQETQYF; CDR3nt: TGTGCCAGCTCACCACAACCCATAACCGGGACTCAAGAGACCCAGTACTTC
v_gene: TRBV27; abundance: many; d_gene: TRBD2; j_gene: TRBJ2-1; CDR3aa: CAVGTSSYNEQFF; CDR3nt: TGTGCCGTCGGGACTAGCTCCTACAATGAGCAGTTCTTC
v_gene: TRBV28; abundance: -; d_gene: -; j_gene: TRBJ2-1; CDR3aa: CASSFGGWGFPVSSYNEQFF; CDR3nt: TGTGCCAGCAGTTTTGGGGGTTGGGGTTTTCCTGTTAGCTCCTACAATGAGCAGTTCTTC
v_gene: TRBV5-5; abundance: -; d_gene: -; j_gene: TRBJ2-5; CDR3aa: CASSREWGETQYF; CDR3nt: TGTGCCAGCAGCCGGGAATGGGGAGAGACCCAGTACTTC
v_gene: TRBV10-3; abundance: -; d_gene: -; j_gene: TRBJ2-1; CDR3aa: CAISTTGGEQFF; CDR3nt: TGTGCCATCAGTACTACAGGTGGTGAGCAGTTCTTC
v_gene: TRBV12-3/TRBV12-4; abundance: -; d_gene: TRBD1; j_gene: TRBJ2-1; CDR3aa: CASNNRGSYNEQFF; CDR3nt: TGTGCCAGCAATAACAGGGGTTCCTACAATGAGCAGTTCTTC
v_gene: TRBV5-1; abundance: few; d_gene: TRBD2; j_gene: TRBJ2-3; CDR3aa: CASSPGTSGNTQYF; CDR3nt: TGCGCCAGCAGCCCCGGGACTAGCGGTAATACGCAGTATTTT
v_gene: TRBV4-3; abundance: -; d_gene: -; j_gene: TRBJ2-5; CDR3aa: CASSQDWAGGYQETQYF; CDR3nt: TGCGCCAGCAGCCAAGACTGGGCAGGGGGGTACCAAGAGACCCAGTACTTC
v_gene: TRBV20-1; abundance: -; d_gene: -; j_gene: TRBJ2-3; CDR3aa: CSARVILTDTQYF; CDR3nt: TGCAGTGCTAGAGTTATTCTGACAGATACGCAGTATTTT
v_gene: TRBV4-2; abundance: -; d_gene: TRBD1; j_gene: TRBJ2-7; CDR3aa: CASSQGARGRTGHFTYEQYF; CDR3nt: TGTGCCAGCAGCCAAGGGGCTAGAGGAAGGACAGGGCATTTCACCTACGAGCAGTACTTC
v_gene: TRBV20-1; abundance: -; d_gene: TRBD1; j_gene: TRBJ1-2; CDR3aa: CSAPELWTGGDGYTF; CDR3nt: TGCAGTGCCCCAGAACTTTGGACAGGGGGAGATGGCTACACCTTC
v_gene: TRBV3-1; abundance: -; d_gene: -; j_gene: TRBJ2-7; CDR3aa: CASSQDATGPYEQYF; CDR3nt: TGTGCCAGCAGCCAAGATGCGACCGGGCCCTACGAGCAGTACTTC
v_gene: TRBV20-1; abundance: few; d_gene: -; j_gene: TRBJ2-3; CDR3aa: CSARPRASTDTQYF; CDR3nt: TGCAGTGCTAGACCTAGGGCTAGCACAGATACGCAGTATTTT
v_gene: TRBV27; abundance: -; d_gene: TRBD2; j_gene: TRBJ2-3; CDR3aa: CASSTDPGGVDTQYF; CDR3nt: TGTGCCAGCAGTACCGACCCGGGAGGAGTGGATACGCAGTATTTT
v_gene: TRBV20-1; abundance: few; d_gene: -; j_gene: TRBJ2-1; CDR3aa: CSARGSGGNEQFF; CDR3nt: TGCAGTGCTAGGGGTAGCGGCGGGAATGAGCAGTTCTTC
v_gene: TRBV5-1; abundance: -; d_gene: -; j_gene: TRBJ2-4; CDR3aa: CASSLYRASNSDKSIQYF; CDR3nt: TGCGCCAGCAGCCTTTACAGGGCCTCTAACTCGGACAAAAGCATTCAGTACTTC
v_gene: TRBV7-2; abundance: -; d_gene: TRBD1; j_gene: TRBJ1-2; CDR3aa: CASSQGTDLRANYGYTF; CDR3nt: TGTGCCAGCAGCCAAGGGACAGACCTAAGGGCTAACTATGGCTACACCTTC
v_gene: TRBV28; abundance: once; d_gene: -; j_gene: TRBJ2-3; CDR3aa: CASNPDREATDTQYF; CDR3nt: TGTGCCAGCAACCCAGACAGGGAGGCCACAGATACGCAGTATTTT